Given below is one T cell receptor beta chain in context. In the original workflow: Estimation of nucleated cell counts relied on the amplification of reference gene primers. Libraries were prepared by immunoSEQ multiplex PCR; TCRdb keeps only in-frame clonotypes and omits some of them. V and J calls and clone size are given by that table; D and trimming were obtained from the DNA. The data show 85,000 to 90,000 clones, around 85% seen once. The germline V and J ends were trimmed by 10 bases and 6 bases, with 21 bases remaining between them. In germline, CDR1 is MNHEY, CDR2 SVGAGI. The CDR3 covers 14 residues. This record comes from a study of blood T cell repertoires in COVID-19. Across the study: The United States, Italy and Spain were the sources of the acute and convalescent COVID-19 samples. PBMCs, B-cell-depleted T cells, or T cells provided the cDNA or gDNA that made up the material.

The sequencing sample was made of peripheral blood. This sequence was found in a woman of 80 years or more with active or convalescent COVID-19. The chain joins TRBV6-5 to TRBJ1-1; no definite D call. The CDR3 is CATSPAAALPEAFF. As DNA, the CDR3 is TGTGCCACCTCGCCGGCGGCAGCTCTCCCTGAAGCTTTCTTT.